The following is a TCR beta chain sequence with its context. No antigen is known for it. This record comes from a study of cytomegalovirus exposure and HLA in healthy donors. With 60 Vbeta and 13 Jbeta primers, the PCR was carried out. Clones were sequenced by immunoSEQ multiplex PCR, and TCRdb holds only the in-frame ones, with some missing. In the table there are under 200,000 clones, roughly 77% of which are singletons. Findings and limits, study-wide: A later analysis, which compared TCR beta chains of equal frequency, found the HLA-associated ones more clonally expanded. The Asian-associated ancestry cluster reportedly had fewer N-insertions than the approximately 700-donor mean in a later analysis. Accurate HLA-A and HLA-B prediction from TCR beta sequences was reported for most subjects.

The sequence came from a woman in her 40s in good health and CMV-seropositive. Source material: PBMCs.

The CDR3 coding sequence is TGCGCCAGCAGTGAGTCGCAGGGGGCGGTGGACGAGCAGTACTTC. It is translated as CASSESQGAVDEQYF. This chain links TRBV10-1 with TRBJ2-7, with TRBD1 identical over 8 bases. CDR1 WNHNN and CDR2 SYGVQD come from the germline V gene (reference sequence). Trimming cost V 0 bases and J 5 bases; bases outside gene matches: 6. The CDR3 totals 15 residues.